The rows below give T cell receptor beta chains drawn from one sample of a study of graft-versus-host responses after intestinal transplantation. Assay: immunoSEQ multiplex PCR; the TCRdb copy retains only in-frame clones and omits some. The repertoire holds roughly 7,000 clones, with 26% as singletons. The specimen was alloreactive CD4+ T cells from a mixed lymphocyte reaction culture, collected before intestinal transplant. These receptors came from a human patient who received an intestinal transplant. CDR3s leave out the opening cysteine and the closing phenylalanine or tryptophan. Fields, in order: V gene, J gene, CDR3 protein.

>TRBV7-9|TRBJ1-2
ASSWGQGVGYGYT
>TRBV11-1|TRBJ1-1
ASSPGGRMNTEAF
>TRBV25-1|TRBJ2-3
ASSETPADTQY
>TRBV15|TRBJ1-4
ATSRDRDGEKLF
>TRBV7-3|TRBJ2-7
ASSSTGGSYEQY
>TRBV7-3|TRBJ1-1
ASSPNMNTEAF
>TRBV6-6|TRBJ2-7
ASSPAGPPYEQY
>TRBV11-1|TRBJ1-1
ASTLGGDGNTEAF
>TRBV15|TRBJ1-5
VTSRGGNQPQH
>TRBV2|TRBJ2-3
ASSEFLGTGIGSDTQY
>TRBV7-9|TRBJ2-2
ASSPALTSANTGELF
>TRBV2|TRBJ2-7
ASSEARQVDEQY
>TRBV7-8|TRBJ1-3
ASSQVVHPSGNTIY
>TRBV5-4|TRBJ2-1
ASSLGGLAGVGEQF
>TRBV5-1|TRBJ2-3
ASSLDLSSTDTQY
>TRBV6-5|TRBJ2-7
ASSYSNRYEQY
>TRBV10-3|TRBJ2-2
AISEGTSGWVTGELF
>TRBV28|TRBJ2-4
ASSPTGTSGKNIQY
>TRBV11-3|TRBJ2-7
ASSFWGGRRGQY
>TRBV6-9|TRBJ1-5
ASSYQGNQPQH
>TRBV5-1|TRBJ1-2
ASSSGTQLGYT
>TRBV5-1|TRBJ2-2
ASSLWYPNTGELF
>TRBV4-1|TRBJ2-5
ASSQDGSGSNQETQY
>TRBV19|TRBJ1-5
ASSITGHSINQPQH
>TRBV5-6|TRBJ1-2
ASSSTGQPYYGYT
>TRBV28|TRBJ2-1
ASSLPPLGNEQF
>TRBV6-4|TRBJ2-3
ASRLGQGRDTQY
>TRBV18|TRBJ1-3
ASSPGGPLSSGNTIY
>TRBV30|TRBJ2-3
ASSYGPQVGDTQY
>TRBV6-1|TRBJ2-7
AIRNFGTGVYEQY
>TRBV7-2|TRBJ1-5
ASTLGAGQPQH
>TRBV6-6|TRBJ2-7
ASSYSMSSYEQY
>TRBV11-2|TRBJ1-1
ASSRLAEAF
>TRBV6-1|TRBJ1-5
ASRKEWQPQH
>TRBV5-1|TRBJ2-3
ASSLGLVTTDTQY
>TRBV7-8|TRBJ2-5
ASSFLAVGETQY